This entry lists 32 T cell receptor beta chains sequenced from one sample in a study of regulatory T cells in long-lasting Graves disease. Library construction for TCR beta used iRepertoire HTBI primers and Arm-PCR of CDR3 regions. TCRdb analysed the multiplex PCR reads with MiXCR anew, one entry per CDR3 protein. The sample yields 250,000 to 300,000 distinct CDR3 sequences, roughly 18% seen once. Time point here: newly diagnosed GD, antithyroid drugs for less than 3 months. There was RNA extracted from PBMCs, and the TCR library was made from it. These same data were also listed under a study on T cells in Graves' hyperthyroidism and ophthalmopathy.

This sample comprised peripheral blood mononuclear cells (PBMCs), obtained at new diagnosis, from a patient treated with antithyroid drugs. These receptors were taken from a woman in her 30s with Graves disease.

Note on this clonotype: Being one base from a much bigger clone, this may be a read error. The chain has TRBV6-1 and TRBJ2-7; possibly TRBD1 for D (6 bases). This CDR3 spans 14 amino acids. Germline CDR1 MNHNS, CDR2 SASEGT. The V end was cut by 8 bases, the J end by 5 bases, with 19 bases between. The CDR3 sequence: CASVLCRGWDEQYF. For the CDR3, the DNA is TGTGCCAGCGTACTCTGCAGGGGATGGGACGAGCAGTACTTC.

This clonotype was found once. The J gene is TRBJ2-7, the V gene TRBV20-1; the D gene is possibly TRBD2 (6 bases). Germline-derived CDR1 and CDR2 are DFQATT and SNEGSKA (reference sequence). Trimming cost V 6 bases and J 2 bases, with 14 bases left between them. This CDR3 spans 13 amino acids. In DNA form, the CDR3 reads TGCAGTGCGGACCGAGCGGGTGCCTACGAGCAGTACTTC. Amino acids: CSADRAGAYEQYF.

The CDR3, as DNA: TGTGCCAGCAGCTCCCGACTAGCGGGGGGTGAGCAGTTCTTC. Translating it yields CASSSRLAGGEQFF. The V gene is TRBV7-2, the J gene TRBJ2-1; TRBD2 matches at 13 bases. Germline trimming cut 4 bases from V and 9 bases from J; bases unmatched to any gene: 3. CDR3 size: 14 residues. Germline loops: CDR1 SGHTA, CDR2 FQGNSA.

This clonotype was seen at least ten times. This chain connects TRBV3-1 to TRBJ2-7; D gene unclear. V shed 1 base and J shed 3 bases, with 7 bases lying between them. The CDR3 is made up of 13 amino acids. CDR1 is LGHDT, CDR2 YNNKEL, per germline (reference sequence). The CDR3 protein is CASSQVGFYEQYF. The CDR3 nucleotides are TGTGCCAGCAGCCAAGTGGGGTTCTACGAGCAGTACTTC.

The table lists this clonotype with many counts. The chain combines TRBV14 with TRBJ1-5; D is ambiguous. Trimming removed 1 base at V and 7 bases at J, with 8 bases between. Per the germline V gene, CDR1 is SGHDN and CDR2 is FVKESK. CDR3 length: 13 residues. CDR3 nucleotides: TGTGCCAGCAGCCAAGGCTTGGGGCAGCCCCAGCATTTT. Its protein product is CASSQGLGQPQHF. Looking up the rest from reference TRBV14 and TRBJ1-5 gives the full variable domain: EAGVTQFPSHSVIEKGQTVTLRCDPISGHDNLYWYRRVMGKEIKFLLHFVKESKQDESGMPNNRFLAERTGGTYSTLKVQPAELEDSGVYFCASSQGLGQPQHFGDGTRLSIL.

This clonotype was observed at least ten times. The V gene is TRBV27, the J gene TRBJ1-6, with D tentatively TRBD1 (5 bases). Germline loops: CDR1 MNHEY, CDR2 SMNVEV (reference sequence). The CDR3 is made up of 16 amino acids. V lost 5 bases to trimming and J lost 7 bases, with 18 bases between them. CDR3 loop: CASSRESGTENSPLHF. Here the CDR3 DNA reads TGTGCCAGCAGTCGGGAATCCGGGACTGAGAATTCACCCCTCCACTTT.

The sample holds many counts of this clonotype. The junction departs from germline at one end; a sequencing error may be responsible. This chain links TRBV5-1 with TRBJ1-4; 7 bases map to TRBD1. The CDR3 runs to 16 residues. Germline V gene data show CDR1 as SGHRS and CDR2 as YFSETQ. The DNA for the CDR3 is TGTGCCAGCAGCTTAGTCGGGGGACAGCCTAATGAAAAACTGTTTTTT. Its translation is CASSLVGGQPNEKLFF. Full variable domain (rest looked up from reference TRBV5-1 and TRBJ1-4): KAGVTQTPRYLIKTRGQQVTLSCSPISGHRSVSWYQQTPGQGLQFLFEYFSETQRNKGNFPGRFSGRQFSNSRSEMNVSTLELGDSALYLCASSLVGGQPNEKLFFGSGTQLSVL.

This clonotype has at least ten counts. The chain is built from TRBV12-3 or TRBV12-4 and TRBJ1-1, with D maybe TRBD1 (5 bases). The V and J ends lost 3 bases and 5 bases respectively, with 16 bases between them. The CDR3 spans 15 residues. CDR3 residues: CASSFLFRDWTEAFF. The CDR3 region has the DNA TGTGCCAGCAGTTTTCTATTCCGGGACTGGACTGAAGCTTTCTTT.

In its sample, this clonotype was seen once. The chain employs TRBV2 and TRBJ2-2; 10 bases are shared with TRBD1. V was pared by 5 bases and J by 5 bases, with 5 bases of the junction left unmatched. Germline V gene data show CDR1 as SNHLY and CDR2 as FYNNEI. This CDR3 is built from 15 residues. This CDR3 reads CASSSRDRGTGELFF. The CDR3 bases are TGTGCCAGCAGTTCCCGGGACAGGGGTACCGGGGAGCTGTTTTTT.

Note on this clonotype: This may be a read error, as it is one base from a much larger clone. CDR3 amino acids: CASSQGGRRGEYQPQHF. In DNA form, the CDR3 reads TGTGCCAGCAGCCAAGGTGGGCGAAGAGGGGAATATCAGCCCCAGCATTTT. This rearrangement joins TRBV4-2 to TRBJ1-5; D perhaps matches TRBD1 (5 bases). Germline loops: CDR1 LGHNA, CDR2 YNFKEQ. This CDR3 comprises 17 residues. V gave up 1 base and J gave up 5 bases, with 18 bases separating them.

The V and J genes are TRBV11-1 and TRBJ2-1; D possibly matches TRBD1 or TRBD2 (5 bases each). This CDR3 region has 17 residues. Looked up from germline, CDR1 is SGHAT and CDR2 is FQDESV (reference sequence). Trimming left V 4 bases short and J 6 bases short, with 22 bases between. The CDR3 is CASSSNAGTYNFNEQFF. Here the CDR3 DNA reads TGTGCCAGCAGCTCAAACGCAGGGACGTACAACTTCAATGAGCAGTTCTTC.

CDR3 bases: TGTGCCTGGAGCCGTCGCAGCTCCTACAATGAGCAGTTCTTC. This encodes CAWSRRSSYNEQFF. J is TRBJ2-1 and V is TRBV30, with unresolved D. The V gene's germline CDR1 is GTSNPN and CDR2 SVGIG (reference sequence). V lost 3 bases and J lost 0, with 9 bases in between. The CDR3 contains 14 residues.

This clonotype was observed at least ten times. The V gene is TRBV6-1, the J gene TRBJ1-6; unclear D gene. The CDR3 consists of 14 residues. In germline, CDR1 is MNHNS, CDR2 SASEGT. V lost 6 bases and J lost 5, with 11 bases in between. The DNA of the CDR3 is TGTGCCAGCAGCCCGGGCCTGGATAATTCACCCCTCCACTTT. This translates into CASSPGLDNSPLHF.

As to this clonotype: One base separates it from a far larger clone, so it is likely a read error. In DNA form, the CDR3 reads TGTGCCAGCAGCCGAGGGGGCATAGGAGGGAACATTGAAGCTTTCTTT. Its protein product is CASSRGGIGGNIEAFF. The V gene is TRBV5-4, the J gene TRBJ1-1, with 7 bases aligning to TRBD1. The CDR3 runs 16 residues. Germline V lookup: CDR1 SGHNT, CDR2 YYREEE (reference sequence). The full variable domain, with the rest looked up from reference TRBV5-4 and TRBJ1-1, is ETGVTQSPTHLIKTRGQQVTLRCSSQSGHNTVSWYQQALGQGPQFIFQYYREEENGRGNFPPRFSGLQFPNYSSELNVNALELDDSALYLCASSRGGIGGNIEAFFGQGTRLTVV.

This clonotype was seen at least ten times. CDR3 region: CASSYSQGASYGYTF. CDR3 bases: TGTGCCAGCAGTTACTCCCAGGGGGCATCATATGGCTACACCTTC. This chain connects TRBV6-5 to TRBJ1-2; 8 bases are a match to TRBD1. Germline CDR1 reads MNHEY; CDR2 reads SVGAGI. CDR3 length: 15 amino acids. Unmatched junction bases numbered 5, after V lost 0 bases and J lost 5 bases.

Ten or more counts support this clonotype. The CDR3 coding sequence is TGTGCCACCACCACCGGCGGCACCGGGGAGCTGTTTTTT. It codes for CATTTGGTGELFF. The chain combines TRBV3-1 with TRBJ2-2; D gene uncertain. The CDR3 length is 13 residues. CDR1 LGHDT and CDR2 YNNKEL come from the germline V gene (reference sequence). Trimming cost V 10 bases and J 4 bases, with 13 bases left between them.

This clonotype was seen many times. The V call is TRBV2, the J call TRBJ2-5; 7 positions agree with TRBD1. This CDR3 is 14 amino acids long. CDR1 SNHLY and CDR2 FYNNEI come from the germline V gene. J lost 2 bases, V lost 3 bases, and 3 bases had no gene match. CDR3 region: CASSEGTEQETQYF. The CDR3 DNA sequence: TGTGCCAGCAGTGAGGGGACAGAACAAGAGACCCAGTACTTC.

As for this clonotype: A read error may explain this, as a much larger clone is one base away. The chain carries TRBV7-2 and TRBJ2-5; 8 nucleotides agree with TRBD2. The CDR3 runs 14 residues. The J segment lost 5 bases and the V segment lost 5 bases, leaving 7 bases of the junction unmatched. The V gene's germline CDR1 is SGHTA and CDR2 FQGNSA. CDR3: CASSPLGGAETQYF. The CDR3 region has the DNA TGTGCCAGCAGCCCCCTCGGGGGGGCCGAGACCCAGTACTTC.

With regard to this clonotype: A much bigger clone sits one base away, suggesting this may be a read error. The CDR3, as DNA: TGTGCCATCCCGCGGGTGGGAGCTTTCTTT. Protein sequence: CAIPRVGAFF. The V and J genes are TRBV19 and TRBJ1-1, with D unresolved. Germline loops: CDR1 LNHDA, CDR2 SQIVND (reference sequence). The CDR3 is made up of 10 amino acids. V lost 10 bases and J 10 bases, leaving 13 bases between the germline ends. The variable domain in full, completed from reference TRBV19 and TRBJ1-1, reads DGGITQSPKYLFRKEGQNVTLSCEQNLNHDAMYWYRQDPGQGLRLIYYSQIVNDFQKGDIAEGYSVSREKKESFPLTVTSAQKNPTAFYLCAIPRVGAFFGQGTRLTVV.

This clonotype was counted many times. CDR3 in DNA: TGCAGTGCTTCCGGGGATACGCAGTATTTT. Translated, it gives CSASGDTQYF. This chain joins TRBV20-1 and TRBJ2-3, with D uncertain. Trimming shortened V by 5 bases and J by 6 bases, and 6 bases separated the two germline ends. This CDR3 comprises 10 residues. Per the germline V gene, CDR1 is DFQATT and CDR2 is SNEGSKA (reference sequence).

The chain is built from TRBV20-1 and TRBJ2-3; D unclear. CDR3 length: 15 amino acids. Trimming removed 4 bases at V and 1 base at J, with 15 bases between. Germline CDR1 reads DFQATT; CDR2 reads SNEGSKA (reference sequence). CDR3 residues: CSAKTSRRRTDTQYF. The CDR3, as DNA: TGCAGTGCTAAGACGAGTCGCAGGCGCACAGATACGCAGTATTTT.

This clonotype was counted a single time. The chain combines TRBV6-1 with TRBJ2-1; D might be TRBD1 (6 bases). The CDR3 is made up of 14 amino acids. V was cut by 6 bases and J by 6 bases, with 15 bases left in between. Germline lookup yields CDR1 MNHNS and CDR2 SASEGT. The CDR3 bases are TGTGCCAGCAGCTCGGGACACCGGGGCAATGAGCAGTTCTTC. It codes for CASSSGHRGNEQFF.

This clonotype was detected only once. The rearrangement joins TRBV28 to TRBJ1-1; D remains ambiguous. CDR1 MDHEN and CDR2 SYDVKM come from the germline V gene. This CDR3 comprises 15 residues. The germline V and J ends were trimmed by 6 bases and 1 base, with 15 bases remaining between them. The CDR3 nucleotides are TGTGCCAGCAGGGGATCGGGCGGAAGGAACACTGAAGCTTTCTTT. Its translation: CASRGSGGRNTEAFF.

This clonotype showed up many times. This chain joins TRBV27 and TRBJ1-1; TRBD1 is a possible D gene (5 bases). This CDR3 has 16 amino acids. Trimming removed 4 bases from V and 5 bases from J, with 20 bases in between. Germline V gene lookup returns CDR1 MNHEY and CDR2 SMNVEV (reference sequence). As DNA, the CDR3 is TGTGCCAGCAGTTGTCGTTTTTGGCACAGGAAGACTGAAGCTTTCTTT. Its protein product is CASSCRFWHRKTEAFF.

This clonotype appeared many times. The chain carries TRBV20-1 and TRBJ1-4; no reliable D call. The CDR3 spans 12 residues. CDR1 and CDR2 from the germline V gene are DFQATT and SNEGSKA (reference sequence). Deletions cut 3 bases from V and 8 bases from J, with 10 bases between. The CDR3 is CSASGTDEKLFF. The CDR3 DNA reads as TGCAGTGCTAGTGGAACAGACGAAAAACTGTTTTTT.

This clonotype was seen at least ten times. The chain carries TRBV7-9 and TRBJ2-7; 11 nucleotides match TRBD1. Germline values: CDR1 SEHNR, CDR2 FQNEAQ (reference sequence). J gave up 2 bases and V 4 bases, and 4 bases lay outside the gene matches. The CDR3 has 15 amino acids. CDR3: CASSSPGQGAYEQYF. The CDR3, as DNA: TGTGCCAGCAGCTCCCCGGGACAGGGGGCCTACGAGCAGTACTTC.

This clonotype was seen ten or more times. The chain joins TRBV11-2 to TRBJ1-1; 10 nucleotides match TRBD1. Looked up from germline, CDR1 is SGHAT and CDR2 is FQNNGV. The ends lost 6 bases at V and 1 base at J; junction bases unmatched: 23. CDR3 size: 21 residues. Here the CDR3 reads CASRVVSPKETGGNRNTEAFF. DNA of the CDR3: TGTGCCAGCAGAGTAGTTAGTCCAAAGGAGACAGGGGGCAACCGGAACACTGAAGCTTTCTTT.

The CDR3 spells CASSRGSSEAFF. In DNA form, the CDR3 reads TGTGCCAGCAGCCGTGGGAGTAGTGAAGCTTTCTTT. This sequence joins TRBV3-1 and TRBJ1-1; D is uncertain. Germline V lookup: CDR1 LGHDT, CDR2 YNNKEL (reference sequence). The V and J ends lost 4 bases and 7 bases respectively, with 10 bases between them. The CDR3 contains 12 residues.

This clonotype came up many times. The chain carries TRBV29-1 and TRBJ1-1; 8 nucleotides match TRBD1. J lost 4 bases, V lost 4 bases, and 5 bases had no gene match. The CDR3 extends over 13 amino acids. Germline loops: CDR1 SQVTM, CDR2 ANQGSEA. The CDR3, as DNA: TGCAGCGTTGGTCAGGGGGCAGCCACTGAAGCTTTCTTT. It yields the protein CSVGQGAATEAFF.

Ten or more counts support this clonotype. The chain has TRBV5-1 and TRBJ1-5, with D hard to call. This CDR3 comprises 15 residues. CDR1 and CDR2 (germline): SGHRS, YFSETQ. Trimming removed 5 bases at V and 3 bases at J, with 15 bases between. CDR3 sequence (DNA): TGCGCCAGCAGTCACGCCGGAGGGCCCAATCAGCCCCAGCATTTT. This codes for CASSHAGGPNQPQHF.

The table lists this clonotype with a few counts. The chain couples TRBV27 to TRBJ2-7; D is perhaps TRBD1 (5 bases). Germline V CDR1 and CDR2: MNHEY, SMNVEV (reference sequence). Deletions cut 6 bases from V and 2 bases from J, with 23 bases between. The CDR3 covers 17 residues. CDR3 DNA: TGTGCCAGCAGAGCTCCTTTTACAGGAAGGAAACCCTACGAGCAGTACTTC. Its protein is CASRAPFTGRKPYEQYF.

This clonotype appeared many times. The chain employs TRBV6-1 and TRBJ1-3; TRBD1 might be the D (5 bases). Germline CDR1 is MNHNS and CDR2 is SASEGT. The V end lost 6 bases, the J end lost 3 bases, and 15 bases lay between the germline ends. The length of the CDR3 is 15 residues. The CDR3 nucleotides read TGTGCCAGCAGACCGACAGTCCGGAGTGGAAACACCATATATTTT. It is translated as CASRPTVRSGNTIYF.